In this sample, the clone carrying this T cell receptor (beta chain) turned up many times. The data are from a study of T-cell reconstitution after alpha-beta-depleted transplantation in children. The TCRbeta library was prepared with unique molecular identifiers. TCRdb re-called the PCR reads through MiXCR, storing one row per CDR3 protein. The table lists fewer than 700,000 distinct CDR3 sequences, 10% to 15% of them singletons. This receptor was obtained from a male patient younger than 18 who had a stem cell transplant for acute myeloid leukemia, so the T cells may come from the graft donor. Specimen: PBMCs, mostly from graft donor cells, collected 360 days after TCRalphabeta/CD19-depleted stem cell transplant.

This CDR3 reads CASRNRGFYQPQHF. CDR3 in DNA: TGTGCCAGCAGAAACAGGGGTTTTTATCAGCCCCAGCATTTT. This chain joins TRBV28 and TRBJ1-5; TRBD1 aligns across 7 bases. The junction had 7 bases not matched to a gene; V was cut back by 6 bases and J by 5 bases. The CDR3 is made up of 14 amino acids. The V gene's germline CDR1 is MDHEN and CDR2 SYDVKM.